These 7 T cell receptor beta chains share one sample of origin, sequenced in a study of early T cells in non-severe SARS-CoV-2 infection. TCRdb called the 5' RACE reads again in MiXCR, with one record for every CDR3 protein. The table has more than 90,000 distinct CDR3 sequences, around 10% seen once; the top ten hold roughly 4.9%. Sequencing was carried out using whole blood. Receptors were obtained from an adult who was a healthcare worker with PCR-confirmed SARS-CoV-2 infection or an uninfected control (not recorded which).

This chain uses TRBV29-1 with TRBJ2-2; D unresolved. This CDR3 has 18 residues. V lost 0 bases to trimming and J lost 1 base, with 18 bases between them. Germline V gene lookup returns CDR1 SQVTM and CDR2 ANQGSEA. CDR3 nucleotide sequence: TGCAGCGTTGAAGATCGTGTTGGGGATCCCCAGAACACCGGGGAGCTGTTTTTT. This sequence encodes CSVEDRVGDPQNTGELFF.

This clonotype was seen many times. The chain carries TRBV7-3 and TRBJ2-1, with D perhaps matching TRBD2 (5 bases). The CDR3 runs to 14 residues. The V gene lost 3 bases and the J gene lost 7 bases, with 13 bases spanning the gap. Germline CDR1 and CDR2: SGHTA and FQGTGA. The CDR3 spells CASSLDSLTNEQFF. The CDR3 DNA is TGTGCCAGCAGCTTGGACTCCCTAACAAATGAGCAGTTCTTC.

This clonotype appeared a few times. The chain employs TRBV7-9 and TRBJ1-1; D might be TRBD1 (6 bases). This CDR3 is built from 14 residues. CDR1 is SEHNR and CDR2 is FQNEAQ in the germline V gene (reference sequence). Deletions cut 3 bases from V and 1 base from J, with 9 bases between. The DNA of the CDR3 is TGTGCCAGCAGCTTTCTGGACAGGAACACTGAAGCTTTCTTT. Its translation: CASSFLDRNTEAFF.

The table lists this clonotype with many counts. V gene TRBV3-1 combines with J gene TRBJ2-3; the D call may be TRBD1 or TRBD2 (5 bases each). V was shortened by 2 bases and J by 2 bases, with 11 bases between the two germline ends. Germline CDR1 LGHDT, CDR2 YNNKEL (reference sequence). CDR3 length: 15 residues. The CDR3 sequence: CASSQWDRDTDTQYF. For the CDR3, the DNA is TGTGCCAGCAGCCAATGGGACCGAGACACAGATACGCAGTATTTT.

This clonotype was found a few times. The gene calls are TRBV18 and TRBJ2-7; 8 bases fit TRBD1. The CDR3 totals 15 residues. CDR1 KGHSH and CDR2 LQKENI come from the germline V gene. The V and J ends lost 6 bases and 5 bases, in that order; junction bases with no gene match: 12. For the CDR3, the DNA is TGTGCCAGCTCTCGAAGCCTGGCAGGGGGCAACGAGCAGTACTTC. It codes for CASSRSLAGGNEQYF.

In this sample, this clonotype turned up many times. The J gene is TRBJ1-2, the V gene TRBV7-9, with 8 bases fitting TRBD1. Germline assignment: CDR1 SEHNR and CDR2 FQNEAQ (reference sequence). V shed 4 bases and J 2 bases; nucleotides not matched to a gene: 6. The CDR3 is 15 amino acids. As DNA, the CDR3 is TGTGCCAGCAGCTCTCAAAGACAGGGGAACTATGGCTACACCTTC. Translated: CASSSQRQGNYGYTF.

This clonotype came up a few times. This chain's CDR3 is CASSLARGNEQFF. CDR3 sequence (DNA): TGTGCCAGCAGCTTAGCGCGGGGCAATGAGCAGTTCTTC. V is TRBV11-2 and J is TRBJ2-1; TRBD2 is a possible D gene (6 bases). The CDR3 consists of 13 residues. Trimming took off 1 base at V and 6 bases at J, with 7 bases between the two ends. Germline-derived CDR1 and CDR2 are SGHAT and FQNNGV.